This T cell receptor (beta chain) originates from a study of T cell repertoires and HLA-DP antigens (dated by TCRdb to between 2018 and 2020). Some background on the complete study: Using HeLa cells transduced to present allogeneic HLA-DP, the study set up an in vitro model of CD4+ T cell alloreactivity. Compared with self, one alloantigen differed at one amino acid in the peptide-binding groove and the other differed at ten, modelling structurally similar versus dissimilar alloantigens. The three donors, two male and one female, ranged from the 18-to-29 to the 60-to-69 age band. On average, about 220 ng of DNA went in for sorted CD137+CD4+ samples, versus roughly 1,300 ng for pre-culture CD4+ samples. Findings and caveats that apply to the study as a whole: Naive and memory CD4+ repertoires were not analysed separately. Similar clonality (approximately 0.36) was observed for sorted CD137+ cells against both alloantigens, and this clonality was much higher than that observed in pre-culture samples (about 0.041). An average cumulative frequency of around 40% against one allele and 45% to 65% against the other was found for clones undetected before culture. Limitations were identified as the inclusion of only a few donors, the use of a non-physiological HeLa antigen-presenting system, and the use of total CD4+ responder cells.

As regards this clone: Its antigen is not yet known. The germline gene is not matched at one end of the junction; a read error may be the cause. The same CDR3 also results from other DNA sequences found in this sample.

Magnetic bead negative selection was used to isolate untouched CD4+ T cells from Ficoll-separated PBMC, with purity averaging around 98%. Untouched CD4+ T cells were isolated from Ficoll-separated PBMC with magnetic beads, reaching roughly 98% purity with negligible CD8+ contamination. Peripheral blood mononuclear cells were supplied by the buffy coats of a few healthy blood donors, who served as the study donors. CMV seronegative status was shared by all three donors. The DNeasy Blood & Tissue Kit was used to extract genomic DNA. TCRB sequencing was performed on genomic DNA from sorted CD137+CD4+ cells and pre-culture CD4+ baseline samples from each subject. The immunoSEQ multiplex PCR, with forward primers for 54 TRBV segments and reverse primers for 13 TRBJ segments, was used to amplify TCRB CDR3 regions. Pre-culture CD4+ samples were sequenced at deep resolution, targeting approximately 200,000 T cell genomes. Sequencing of the amplicons was done on an Illumina HiSeq System, giving 87 bp reads that spanned the CDR3. Regarding the original processing steps: PCR and sequencing errors in the reads were corrected, and alignment to IMGT reference sequences was used to define CDR3 regions. Synthetic template pools were used to estimate counts of templates and unique rearrangements. Clonality was calculated as 1 minus Pielou's evenness. The Daley-Smith estimator was used to estimate richness. Repertoire overlap was measured with Morisita's index. Clones present in cultured samples but not detected in the pre-culture repertoire of the same donor were defined as low-abundance clones. Drawn from immuneACCESS, this table holds only the in-frame rearrangements with V and J called that TCRdb kept. Clones are partly lost; checked studies trace under half to an unresolved V gene and leave the rest unexplained. From that table come the V and J calls and clone size; the DNA was used to work out D and trimming. This sample comprises around 110,000 clones, 80% to 95% of them detected only once. Around 0.25% of the sample comes from the top ten.

Per the germline V gene, SGDLS is the CDR1 and YYNGEE is the CDR2. Taken from cysteine to phenylalanine, the CDR3 has 17 residues. Only the CDR3 portion is preserved as DNA: 51 bases, with reading frame beginning at the first base. This TCR was sampled from a woman aged 18-30 years in good health and CMV-seronegative. Sequencing was carried out using CD4+ T cells from PBMCs. This receptor chain uses TRBV9 and TRBJ2-1; the D gene is perhaps TRBD2, on 5 matching bases. Here the CDR3 is given as CASSVAGVALSYNEQFF. The sequence in DNA is TGTGCCAGCAGTGTAGCTGGAGTAGCGCTCTCCTACAATGAGCAGTTCTTC. With the rest looked up from the reference TRBV9 and TRBJ2-1 genes rather than sequenced, the full variable domain is DSGVTQTPKHLITATGQRVTLRCSPRSGDLSVYWYQQSLDQGLQFLIQYYNGEERAKGNILERFSAQQFPDLHSELNLSSLELGDSALYFCASSVAGVALSYNEQFFGPGTRLTVL.